The 18 T cell receptor beta chains below all came from one sample that was sequenced in a study of Tregs in tolerant kidney transplant recipients. Clones were read by immunoSEQ multiplex PCR, and TCRdb kept only the in-frame ones, dropping some. The sample includes about 240,000 clones, approximately 84% of them seen just once. Sequencing used CD4+ T cells from blood. The receptors stem from a human donor in good health.

The rearrangement joins TRBV6-5 to TRBJ1-1; D ambiguous. Trimming left V 0 bases short and J 7 bases short, with 15 bases between. Germline values: CDR1 MNHEY, CDR2 SVGAGI. The CDR3 is 15 residues long. The CDR3 DNA reads as TGTGCCAGCAGTTACTCGAGACAAGGGCTAGGTGAAGCTTTCTTT. Translated, it gives CASSYSRQGLGEAFF.

The CDR3 DNA sequence: TGTGCCAGCAGCTTTAGGGAGGGCACTGAAGCTTTCTTT. Residues: CASSFREGTEAFF. The chain employs TRBV7-9 and TRBJ1-1; D not certain. V lost 3 bases and J lost 4, with 9 bases in between. The CDR3 has 13 amino acids. Looked up from germline, CDR1 is SEHNR and CDR2 is FQNEAQ (reference sequence).

The chain links TRBV5-1 to TRBJ2-3, with 8 nucleotides matching TRBD1. CDR1 and CDR2 from the germline V gene are SGHRS and YFSETQ. This CDR3 has 17 residues. J was trimmed by 1 base and V by 1 base; bases with no gene match: 8. CDR3 sequence: CASSLSIQGGGTDTQYF. The CDR3 DNA sequence: TGCGCCAGCAGCTTGAGTATACAGGGGGGTGGCACAGATACGCAGTATTTT.

The chain is built from TRBV9 and TRBJ1-4; tentatively, D is TRBD1 (6 bases). Germline assignment: CDR1 SGDLS and CDR2 YYNGEE. The CDR3 totals 15 residues. V was pared by 3 bases and J by 6 bases, with 15 bases between. The CDR3 reads CASSERTGWDEKLFF. CDR3 bases: TGTGCCAGCAGCGAAAGAACAGGGTGGGATGAAAAACTGTTTTTT.

In DNA form, the CDR3 reads TGCGCCAGCAGCCAAGATCCAGGGGCCAGCTCCTATAATTCACCCCTCCACTTT. As protein: CASSQDPGASSYNSPLHF. The V and J genes are TRBV4-1 and TRBJ1-6; D possibly corresponds to TRBD1 (6 bases). This CDR3 is built from 18 residues. V was clipped by 0 bases and J by 0 bases, with 12 bases between them. The V gene's germline CDR1 is MGHRA and CDR2 YSYEKL.

V usage is TRBV7-8 and J usage is TRBJ1-1; a weak D match, TRBD1 (5 bases). Looked up from germline, CDR1 is SGHVS and CDR2 is FQNEAQ. There are 16 residues in the CDR3. V shed 2 bases and J shed 0 bases, with 13 bases lying between them. The DNA of the CDR3 is TGTGCCAGCAGCTTACACCAGGGCGTCTTGAACACTGAAGCTTTCTTT. Amino acid sequence: CASSLHQGVLNTEAFF.

Comments on this clone: One end of the junction does not line up with germline, which may come from a read error. The chain has TRBV10-1 and TRBJ2-7; 8 bases are shared with TRBD1. From germline, CDR1 is WNHNN and CDR2 SYGVQD (reference sequence). CDR3 length: 16 residues. This CDR3 is CASSGQGARRGYEQCF. CDR3 in DNA: TGCGCCAGCAGTGGCCAGGGGGCCCGCCGAGGCTACGAGCAGTGCTTC.

A single count supports this clone. The rearrangement uses TRBV7-2 and TRBJ2-5, with D perhaps matching TRBD1 (5 bases). Germline V gene data show CDR1 as SGHTA and CDR2 as FQGNSA. This CDR3 has 16 residues. Trimming shortened V by 1 base and J by 5 bases, and 17 bases separated the two germline ends. CDR3 in amino acids: CASSLGGWGLVETQYF. Written as DNA, the CDR3 is TGTGCCAGCAGCTTAGGTGGTTGGGGCCTCGTCGAGACCCAGTACTTC.

This chain uses TRBV5-1 with TRBJ2-5, with a possible D match to TRBD2 (5 bases). This CDR3 comprises 14 residues. The germline CDR1 and CDR2 sequences are SGHRS and YFSETQ. Between the trimmed V and J ends, which lost 4 bases and 1 base, there was a span of 11 bases. The CDR3 DNA follows: TGCGCCAGCAGCCCGGGGTGGGGCCAAGAGACCCAGTACTTC. As protein: CASSPGWGQETQYF.

The chain is built from TRBV15 and TRBJ2-1; 10 bases fit TRBD2. The CDR3 spans 14 residues. V lost 0 bases, J lost 14 bases, and 7 bases stayed unmatched. In germline, CDR1 is LNHNV, CDR2 YYDKDF (reference sequence). The CDR3 DNA sequence: TGTGCCACCAGCAGAGAAGCGGGAGGGTTAGAGAAGTTCTTC. Protein sequence: CATSREAGGLEKFF. The full variable domain, its missing parts supplied by reference TRBV15 and TRBJ2-1, is DAMVIQNPRYQVTQFGKPVTLSCSQTLNHNVMYWYQQKSSQAPKLLFHYYDKDFNNEADTPDNFQSRRPNTSFCFLDIRSPGLGDTAMYLCATSREAGGLEKFFGPGTRLTVL.

The J gene is TRBJ2-2, the V gene TRBV11-3; possible D gene TRBD2, 5 bases. The CDR3 is made up of 13 amino acids. Germline V CDR1 and CDR2: SGHNT, YENEEA. The V end was cut by 4 bases, the J end by 5 bases, with 8 bases between. The CDR3 DNA follows: TGTGCCAGCAGCTCCGGACTGACCGGGGAGCTGTTTTTT. Its protein product is CASSSGLTGELFF.

The gene calls are TRBV2 and TRBJ2-5; 7 bases match TRBD1. The J segment lost 4 bases and the V segment lost 5 bases, leaving 4 bases of the junction unmatched. The germline gives CDR1 SNHLY, CDR2 FYNNEI. This CDR3 comprises 13 residues. CDR3 sequence: CASSTGVRETQYF. The CDR3 DNA reads TGTGCCAGCAGTACAGGGGTTAGAGAGACCCAGTACTTC.

This chain joins TRBV5-4 and TRBJ2-1; 8 nucleotides agree with TRBD1. With 3 bases clipped from V and 10 bases from J, the junction kept 12 bases outside the gene matches. CDR1 and CDR2 (germline): SGHNT, YYREEE (reference sequence). The CDR3 loop spans 15 amino acids. CDR3 sequence reads: CASSSPGQVGVEQFF. The CDR3 region has the DNA TGTGCCAGCAGCTCCCCGGGACAGGTCGGGGTCGAGCAGTTCTTC.

V and J are TRBV19 and TRBJ1-1; no reliable D call. V dropped 1 base and J dropped 1 base, with 7 bases sitting between them. The CDR3 runs to 14 residues. Per germline, CDR1 LNHDA and CDR2 SQIVND (reference sequence). In nucleotides, the CDR3 is TGTGCCAGTAGTATAGGGTTTGAGAACACTGAAGCTTTCTTT. This sequence encodes CASSIGFENTEAFF.

The chain links TRBV30 to TRBJ1-5; D unclear. The CDR3 sequence is 12 residues long. V was trimmed by 1 base and J by 4 bases, leaving 5 bases between them. CDR1 and CDR2 from the germline V gene are GTSNPN and SVGIG (reference sequence). CDR3 amino acids: CAWSGVNQPQHF. CDR3 sequence (DNA): TGTGCCTGGAGTGGGGTAAATCAGCCCCAGCATTTT.

This sequence joins TRBV6-5 and TRBJ2-3, with 7 bases matching TRBD2. CDR1 MNHEY and CDR2 SVGAGI come from the germline V gene. The CDR3 covers 15 residues. V lost 6 bases and J lost 2; bases outside the gene matches: 8. CDR3 sequence: CASSSAGPNTDTQYF. The DNA of the CDR3 is TGTGCCAGCAGCTCAGCGGGGCCGAACACAGATACGCAGTATTTT.

The V and J genes are TRBV19 and TRBJ1-5; 7 bases map to TRBD1. V was pared by 0 bases and J by 1 base, with 6 bases of the junction left unmatched. CDR1 and CDR2 from the germline V gene are LNHDA and SQIVND (reference sequence). CDR3 length: 17 amino acids. CDR3 residues: CASSIDRTGGSNQPQHF. The CDR3 DNA sequence: TGTGCCAGTAGTATAGATCGGACAGGAGGCAGCAATCAGCCCCAGCATTTT.

The V gene is TRBV11-2, the J gene TRBJ2-7; D might be TRBD2 (6 bases). The V end lost 0 bases, the J end lost 1 base, and 13 bases lay between the germline ends. This CDR3 has 16 residues. Germline V CDR1 and CDR2: SGHAT, FQNNGV. In DNA form, the CDR3 reads TGTGCCAGCAGCTTAGAACTCGGGAGAATTTCCTACGAGCAGTACTTC. It yields the protein CASSLELGRISYEQYF.